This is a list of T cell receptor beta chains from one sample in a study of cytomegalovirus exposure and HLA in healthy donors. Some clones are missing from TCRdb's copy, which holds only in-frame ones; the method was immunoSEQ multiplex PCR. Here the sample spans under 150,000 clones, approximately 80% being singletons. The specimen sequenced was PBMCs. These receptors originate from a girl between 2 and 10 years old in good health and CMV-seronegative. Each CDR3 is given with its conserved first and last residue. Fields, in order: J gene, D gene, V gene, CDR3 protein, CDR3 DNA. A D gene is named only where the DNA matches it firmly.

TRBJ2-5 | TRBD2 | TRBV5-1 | CASSLSARGAEETQYF | TGCGCCAGCAGCTTGAGTGCGCGGGGGGCCGAAGAGACCCAGTACTTC
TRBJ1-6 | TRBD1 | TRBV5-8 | CASSSGGSPLHF | TGTGCCAGCAGCTCAGGGGGTTCACCCCTCCACTTT
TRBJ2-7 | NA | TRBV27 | CASSSRRTAPYEQYF | TGTGCCAGCAGCTCTAGAAGGACAGCCCCCTACGAGCAGTACTTC
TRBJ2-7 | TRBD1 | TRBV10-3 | CAISDFGTAGGLDEQYF | TGTGCCATCAGTGATTTCGGGACGGCAGGGGGCCTAGACGAGCAGTACTTC
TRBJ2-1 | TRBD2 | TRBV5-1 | CASSWTSGGNEQFF | TGCGCCAGCAGCTGGACTAGCGGAGGGAATGAGCAGTTCTTC
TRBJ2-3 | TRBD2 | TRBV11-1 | CASSSGLAGTDTQYF | TGTGCCAGCAGCTCGGGACTAGCGGGCACAGATACGCAGTATTTT
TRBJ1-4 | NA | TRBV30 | CAWRLYATNEKLFF | TGTGCCTGGAGACTATACGCAACTAATGAAAAACTGTTTTTT
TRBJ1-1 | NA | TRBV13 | CASSPGRIEAFF | TGTGCCAGCAGTCCCGGGAGGATTGAAGCTTTCTTT
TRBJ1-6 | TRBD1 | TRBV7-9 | CASSHDRGRVRF | TGTGCCAGCAGTCATGACAGGGGGCGCGTCCGATTT
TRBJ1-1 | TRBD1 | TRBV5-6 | CASSLQGVMNTEAFF | TGTGCCAGCAGCTTGCAGGGGGTCATGAACACTGAAGCTTTCTTT
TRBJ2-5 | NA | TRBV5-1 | CASSLPTPGLQETQYF | TGCGCCAGCAGCTTGCCTACTCCGGGACTGCAAGAGACCCAGTACTTC
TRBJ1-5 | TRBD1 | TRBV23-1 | CASRPYKPGQGYSNQPQHF | TGCGCCAGCAGGCCATATAAACCGGGACAGGGGTATAGCAATCAGCCCCAGCATTTT
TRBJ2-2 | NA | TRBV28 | CATLEDTSTGELFF | TGTGCCACGCTAGAGGACACCTCCACCGGGGAGCTGTTTTTT
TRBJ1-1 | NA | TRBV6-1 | CASGGWANTEAFF | TGTGCCAGCGGTGGATGGGCCAACACTGAAGCTTTCTTT
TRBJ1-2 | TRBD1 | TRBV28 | CASSADRVGGYTF | TGTGCCAGCAGTGCCGACAGGGTTGGTGGCTACACCTTC
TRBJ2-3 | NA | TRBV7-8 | CASSLDRFSTDTQYF | TGTGCCAGCAGCCTCGACAGGTTCAGCACAGATACGCAGTATTTT
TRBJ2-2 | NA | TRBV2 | CASSDRAGELFF | TGTGCCAGCAGTGACCGGGCCGGGGAGCTGTTTTTT
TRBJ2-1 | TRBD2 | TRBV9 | CASSVVAGGLGAYNEQFF | TGTGCCAGCAGCGTAGTGGCGGGGGGGCTAGGGGCCTACAATGAGCAGTTCTTC
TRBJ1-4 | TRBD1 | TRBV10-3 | CAISEGQEGAEKLFF | TGTGCCATCAGTGAGGGACAGGAGGGGGCTGAAAAACTGTTTTTT
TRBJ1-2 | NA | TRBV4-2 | CASSQGQGGSYTF | TGTGCCAGCAGCCAAGGGCAGGGCGGGAGCTACACCTTC
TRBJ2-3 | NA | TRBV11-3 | CASSLGGHRTDTQYF | TGTGCCAGCAGCTTAGGTGGGCACAGAACAGATACGCAGTATTTT
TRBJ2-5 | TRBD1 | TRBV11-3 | CASSPGQGQPKEETQYF | TGTGCCAGCAGCCCGGGACAGGGACAACCGAAAGAAGAGACCCAGTACTTC
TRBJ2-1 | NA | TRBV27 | CASSSIAERDYNEQFF | TGTGCCAGCAGTTCAATAGCGGAACGGGACTACAATGAGCAGTTCTTC
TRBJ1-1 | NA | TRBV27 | CASSLTGNTEAFF | TGTGCCAGCAGTTTAACTGGGAACACTGAAGCTTTCTTT
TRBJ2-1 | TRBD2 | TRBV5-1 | CASSWEAGGMNEQFF | TGCGCCAGCAGCTGGGAGGCGGGGGGAATGAATGAGCAGTTCTTC
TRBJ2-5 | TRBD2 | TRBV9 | CASSTRVTSGGRQETQYF | TGTGCCAGCAGCACCCGGGTGACTAGCGGGGGCCGTCAAGAGACCCAGTACTTC
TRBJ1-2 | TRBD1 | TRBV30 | CAWTTGDGYTF | TGTGCCTGGACTACAGGGGATGGCTACACCTTC
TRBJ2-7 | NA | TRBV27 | CASSLYGTAYEQYF | TGTGCCAGCAGTTTATACGGGACTGCATACGAGCAGTACTTC
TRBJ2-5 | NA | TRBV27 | CASSLIDSQETQYF | TGTGCCAGCAGCCTTATCGACAGCCAAGAGACCCAGTACTTC
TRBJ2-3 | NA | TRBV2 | CASLPTTHTQYF | TGTGCCAGCCTTCCGACTACCCACACGCAGTATTTT
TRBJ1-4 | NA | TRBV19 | CASSIQATNEKLFF | TGTGCCAGTAGTATCCAGGCAACTAATGAAAAACTGTTTTTT
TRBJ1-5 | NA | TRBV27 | CASKEGVNQPQHF | TGTGCCAGCAAGGAGGGAGTCAATCAGCCCCAGCATTTT
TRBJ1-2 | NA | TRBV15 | CATSRDRSLPTF | TGTGCCACCAGCAGAGATCGGAGCCTCCCCACCTTC
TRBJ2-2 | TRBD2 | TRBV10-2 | CASGGLANTGELFF | TGCGCCAGCGGGGGACTAGCGAACACCGGGGAGCTGTTTTTT
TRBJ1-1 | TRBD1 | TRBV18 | CASSNGTGNTEAFF | TGTGCCAGCTCGAACGGGACAGGGAACACTGAAGCTTTCTTT
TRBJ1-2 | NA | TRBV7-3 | CASSLSREGAGYTF | TGTGCCAGCAGCTTATCCAGGGAGGGTGCTGGCTACACCTTC